This TCR beta chain was identified in a study of shared clonotypes between healthy human individuals (dated by TCRdb to the early 2020s). As for the study more broadly: The cohort comprised two women and a few men aged 18 to 49 years. For each donor, CD4 naive and CD4 memory were each given three plates, CD8 naive was given two plates, and CD8 memory was given one plate. Blood TCR repertoires of a handful of healthy adults were deeply sequenced to estimate repertoire size and the extent of clonotype sharing between individuals. To increase sequencing depth and limit assay-specific biases, TCR repertoire library preparation and sequencing were carried out by different laboratories using diverse techniques. Between about 0.8 and 9.5 billion PBMCs per donor were obtained by leukapheresis. Overall study outcomes, separate from this receptor: Pairwise subsampling led to the expectation that sequencing depth would affect the degree of clonotype sharing among donors. Larger estimated clonotype richness was generally found for naive subsets than for memory subsets. Incomplete sequencing was indicated by rarefaction of sorted-subset datasets, despite the large sequencing depth. About 5% of naive CD4, 3.5% of naive CD8, 2% to 2.5% of memory CD4, and over 0.35% of memory CD8 clonotypes were shared across several donors. Sampling was limited to blood, and TCR repertoires in tissue likely differ from TCR repertoires in blood. Compared with non-shared clonotypes, the clonotypes found in all four sorted-subset donors had higher generation probabilities. Because the study included a small number of donors, the genetic and exposure-history diversity represented was limited.

Using the deep immunoSEQ assay, TCR CDR3 regions were amplified from genomic DNA by multiplex PCR. For each cell subset, the extracted genomic DNA was distributed evenly across all wells of several immunoSEQ 96-well plates, and each plate served as one replicate. Each replicate PCR for sorted subsets received around 200 ng genomic DNA, equal to roughly 33,000 T cell genomes. The purified libraries were quantified using a Qubit 3.0 fluorometer, sized with a Bioanalyzer 2100, and then quantified again using the KAPA Library Quantification kit. A separate single-read 150-cycle Illumina NextSeq 550 flow cell was used to sequence each immunoSEQ 96-well plate. The authors' analysis ran thus. Because only junctional sequences without quality scores were contained in the immunoSEQ output, filtering matching that applied to full-length reads could not be performed. To assign V/J genes and CDR3, sequences were annotated using PyIR, a Python wrapper for IgBLAST v1.9, with IMGT germline references. Reads were filtered out if the reads had weak V/J assignments (E-value above 1e-6), no CDR3, stop codons, out-of-frame junctions, or ambiguous translated residues. V3J clonotypes were defined as sequences sharing the same inferred V gene, J gene, and CDR3 amino acid sequence. To compute the percentage overlap between repertoires, the number of shared unique clonotypes was divided by the size of the smaller repertoire. Three approaches were used to assess repertoire richness: RTK rarefaction, the Chao1 estimator, and Recon v2.1 estimates of unobserved clonotypes. OLGA was used to compute generation probabilities for all TCRbeta clonotypes that the gDNA method yielded from a few donors. TCRdb's version of the immuneACCESS table is confined to in-frame rearrangements and falls short of the full clone set. An unresolved V gene accounts for under half of the shortfall where checked; the remainder is of unknown origin. For V, J and clone size, that table is used; D and trimming come from the DNA. The sample includes some 2,000,000 clones, with 85% to 95% observed a single time. The ten largest make up around 1.1% of the sample.

Sequences SGDLS (CDR1) and YYNGEE (CDR2) are obtained from the germline V gene. V is cut by 6 bases and J by 5 bases, and the space between the germline ends is 12 bases. The CDR3 runs 13 residues from the cysteine to the phenylalanine. The kept DNA is CDR3 alone, 39 bases in frame from the first base. This clone appeared once. The antigen this receptor binds is unknown. Base quality data are lacking; no much larger clone is found one base away. CD8 naive samples were CD45RO-negative cells positively selected for CCR7, giving a CD45RA+CCR7+ population that excluded TemRA cells. Healthy HIV-negative adults with no recently reported acute infections or vaccinations were included as donors. Every donor was a Caucasian adult residing in Nashville, Tennessee, USA. Blood was obtained by leukapheresis, after which PBMCs were separated by Ficoll-Histopaque density gradient centrifugation and cryopreserved in liquid nitrogen vapor phase. Purity and quantity of every magnetically sorted T cell population were checked by analytical flow cytometry. Genomic DNA was isolated from every sorted fraction and measured by UV absorbance on a Nanodrop 2000c.

The receptor was isolated from a man aged 18 to 29 in good health. The sample comprised naive CD8+ T cells sorted from blood. What this sample's cell subset or site label stands for: CD45RA+CCR7+. Here the chain combines TRBV9 and TRBJ1-3; a tentative D call is TRBD1 (6 bases match). This receptor has the CDR3 CASTGQSRNTIYF. DNA sequence: TGTGCCAGCACCGGACAGAGCAGAAACACCATATATTTT.